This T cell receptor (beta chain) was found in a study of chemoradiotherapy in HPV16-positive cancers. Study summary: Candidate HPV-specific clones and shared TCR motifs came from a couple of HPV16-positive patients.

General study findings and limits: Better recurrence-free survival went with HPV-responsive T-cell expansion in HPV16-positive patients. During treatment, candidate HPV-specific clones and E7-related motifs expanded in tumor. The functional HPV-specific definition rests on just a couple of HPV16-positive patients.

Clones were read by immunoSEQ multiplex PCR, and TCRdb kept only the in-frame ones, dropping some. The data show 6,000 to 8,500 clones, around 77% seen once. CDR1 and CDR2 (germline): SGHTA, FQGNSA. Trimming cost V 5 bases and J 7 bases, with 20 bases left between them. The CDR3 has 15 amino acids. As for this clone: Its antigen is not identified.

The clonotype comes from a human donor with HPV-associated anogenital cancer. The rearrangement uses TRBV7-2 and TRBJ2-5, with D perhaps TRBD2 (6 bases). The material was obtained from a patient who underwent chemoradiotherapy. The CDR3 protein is CASSGGRGTGGTQYF. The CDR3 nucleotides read TGTGCCAGCAGCGGGGGTCGGGGGACTGGGGGGACCCAGTACTTC.